This record concerns one TCR beta chain sequence. The antigen it recognizes is unknown. The data are from a study of CXCR3-negative and CXCR3-positive naive CD8 T cells (dated by TCRdb to between 2018 and 2020). In the study overall: Some 130 million TRB reads were obtained in total, roughly 1.5 +/- 0.3 million reads per library. The diversity and physicochemical repertoire analyses included about a dozen donors pooled from two independent experiments. The TRBV-TRBJ cluster analysis covered naive subsets from a handful of donors and memory cells from 3 donors.

For every CD8+ T cell subset, 300,000 cells were flow-sorted straight into RLT lysis buffer, and each subset was sorted in triplicate. To exclude memory contaminants, naive CD8+ T cells were stringently defined as CD45RO-CCR7+CD27+CD95-. Standard density gradient centrifugation was used to isolate peripheral blood mononuclear cells from buffy coats. Naive CXCR3-negative and CXCR3-positive CD8+ T cells were flow-sorted using a FACSAria III. An RNeasy Mini Kit was used to extract total RNA from the sorted cells. The instrument given in TCRdb is NextSeq 550. The Human TCR Profiling Kit (MiLaboratory) was used to prepare UMI-labeled 5' RACE TRB cDNA libraries. The full amount of extracted RNA was used for cDNA synthesis, and the full amount of resulting cDNA was used for PCR amplification. Libraries were prepared in parallel with an identical number of PCR cycles. For the original study's pipeline: With a minimum of two reads required per UMI, MIGEC and MiXCR pulled out about 52,000 +/- 9,100 unique UMI-labeled TRB cDNA molecules from each library. An average of approximately 40,000 +/- 10,000 functional in-frame TRB CDR3 nucleotide clonotypes without stop codons was found per library. After each sample was downsampled to 5000 UMI-labeled TRB molecules, VDJtools was used to calculate diversity metrics such as normalized Shannon-Wiener and Chao1. VDJtools computed clonotype-size-weighted physicochemical properties of the central five CDR3 residues: interaction energy, strength, volume and Kidera factor 4. The reads, reprocessed by TCRdb, yield one row per CDR3 protein sequence and no DNA. It is TCRdb's table, rather than the study itself, that gives the V and J calls and clone size. The sample table holds 120,000 to 150,000 distinct CDR3 sequences. 0.25% to 0.3% of the sample rests with the top ten.

Results the study describes overall, beyond this receptor: Compared with CXCR3-negative naive cells, CXCR3-positive naive cells had TRB CDR3s with higher hydrophobicity (lower Kidera factor 4), lower energy, and higher strength and volume indices. Repertoire diversity was comparably high in both naive subsets but much lower in memory CD8+ T cells. Because surface CD5, which is linked to self-reactivity in mice, was comparable between the naive subsets, TCR interaction strength was also inferred from TRB CDR3 physicochemical properties. Naive CXCR3-negative and CXCR3-positive cells from the same donor showed similar TRBV-TRBJ usage, whereas memory cells showed distinct patterns. Freshly isolated PBMCs were used for most assays because CXCR3 expression partially decreased after cryopreservation.

Including cysteine and phenylalanine, the CDR3 has 11 amino acids. No coding sequence is recorded. The sequence joins TRBV12-3 or TRBV12-4 to TRBJ1-2. Sequencing was performed on naive CXCR3+ CD8+ T cells from blood. The sample's cell subset or site label is to be understood as: CD45RO-CCR7+CD27+CD95- naive CD8+ T cells expressing CXCR3 (TNR3+). The TCR sequence derives from a human donor in good health. Some clones in this sample may be carry-over from other donors' samples. The CDR3 here reads CATSWAVGYTF.